Listed below are T cell receptor beta chains from one sample, sequenced in a study of OX40 agonist ivuxolimab in advanced cancers. Sequencing was performed with immunoSEQ multiplex PCR; in TCRdb, only in-frame clones are kept and a portion is missing. The repertoire consists of roughly 26,000 clones, with 88% occurring once and the leading ten covering under 25%. Sequenced material: CD4+ or CD8+ T cells sorted from blood, taken in a trial of the OX40 agonist ivuxolimab. These TCRs come from an adult with an advanced solid tumor such as melanoma, head and neck, liver or kidney cancer. Each CDR3 is given with its conserved first and last residue. The D gene is left open where the match is weak. Not all rows give a size; the values are once, few, many and, for expanded clones, a class.

>-|TRBJ2-7|-|TRBV6-4
CASTRGVRGFYEQYF
TGTGCCAGCACGAGGGGGGTAAGGGGATTCTACGAGCAGTACTTC
>-|TRBJ2-5|TRBD1|TRBV7-9
CASSPRTGKVQETQYF
TGTGCCAGCAGCCCCCGGACAGGGAAGGTCCAAGAGACCCAGTACTTC
>once|TRBJ2-2|-|TRBV13
CASSDWGGTGELFF
TGTGCCAGCAGTGATTGGGGTGGCACCGGGGAGCTGTTTTTT
>-|TRBJ2-1|-|TRBV27
CASSFSPLRSYNEQFF
TGTGCCAGCAGTTTTTCTCCTCTGCGGTCCTACAATGAGCAGTTCTTC
>-|TRBJ1-4|-|TRBV5-8
CASSLVAGRWEKLFF
TGTGCCAGCAGCTTGGTGGCAGGGCGGTGGGAAAAACTGTTTTTT
>-|TRBJ1-1|-|TRBV29-1
CSGQDPTGGGVNTEAFF
TGCAGCGGACAGGACCCCACGGGTGGGGGGGTGAACACTGAAGCTTTCTTT
>-|TRBJ2-1|TRBD2|TRBV30
CAWSVAGAYNEQFF
TGTGCCTGGAGTGTTGCGGGGGCCTACAATGAGCAGTTCTTC
>-|TRBJ1-1|-|TRBV7-6
CASSLPLGENTEAFF
TGTGCCAGCAGCCTCCCGTTGGGGGAGAACACTGAAGCTTTCTTT
>-|TRBJ2-2|-|TRBV19
CASWAGELFF
TGTGCCAGTTGGGCCGGGGAGCTGTTTTTT
>-|TRBJ2-3|TRBD2|TRBV7-9
CASSLSGRFVDTQYF
TGTGCCAGCAGCCTTAGCGGGAGGTTCGTGGATACGCAGTATTTT
>-|TRBJ2-7|-|TRBV11-2
CASSSVVWGDEQYF
TGTGCCAGCAGCTCCGTGGTGTGGGGGGACGAGCAGTACTTC
>-|TRBJ1-5|-|TRBV28
CASSLFKRQVRQPQHF
TGTGCCAGCAGTTTATTTAAGCGGCAGGTACGTCAGCCCCAGCATTTT
>once|TRBJ1-5|-|TRBV6-5
CASSTRATYNQPQHF
TGTGCCAGCAGTACCCGGGCCACCTATAATCAGCCCCAGCATTTT
>-|TRBJ2-7|TRBD1|TRBV27
CASSFGTGAQEQYF
TGTGCCAGCAGTTTCGGGACAGGGGCTCAAGAGCAGTACTTC
>-|TRBJ1-2|-|TRBV2
CASSEMGGAEYGYTF
TGTGCCAGCAGTGAAATGGGGGGCGCAGAGTATGGCTACACCTTC
>-|TRBJ2-1|-|TRBV29-1
CSVGDSYNEQFF
TGCAGCGTTGGTGACAGCTACAATGAGCAGTTCTTC
>-|TRBJ2-7|-|TRBV6-5
CASSPLRGAHEQYF
TGTGCCAGCAGCCCTTTGCGCGGGGCCCATGAGCAGTACTTC
>-|TRBJ1-2|TRBD1|TRBV4-1
CASSPLPATGGYGYTF
TGCGCCAGCAGCCCTCTTCCAGCGACAGGGGGCTATGGCTACACCTTC
>-|TRBJ2-5|-|TRBV4-3
CASSQWTVSETQYF
TGCGCCAGCAGCCAGTGGACAGTTTCAGAGACCCAGTACTTC
>few|TRBJ1-1|-|TRBV19
CASSATILASAFF
TGTGCCAGTAGTGCGACAATTCTTGCCAGCGCTTTCTTT
>-|TRBJ1-1|-|TRBV13
CASSLGLGGNTEAFF
TGTGCCAGCAGCTTAGGCCTGGGGGGGAACACTGAAGCTTTCTTT
>once|TRBJ2-1|-|TRBV5-4
CASSSGTNNEQFF
TGTGCCAGCAGTTCCGGGACCAACAATGAGCAGTTCTTC
>-|TRBJ2-1|-|TRBV27
CASSPRGVEQFF
TGTGCCAGCAGCCCCCGGGGTGTTGAGCAGTTCTTC
>-|TRBJ2-5|-|TRBV29-1
CSVREQETQYF
TGCAGCGTGAGGGAACAAGAGACCCAGTACTTC
>-|TRBJ1-2|-|TRBV27
CASSLFPGDGYTF
TGTGCCAGCAGTTTATTTCCGGGAGATGGCTACACCTTC
>few|TRBJ1-1|-|TRBV11-2
CASSSTTGYYTEAFF
TGTGCCAGCAGCTCTACGACAGGATACTACACTGAAGCTTTCTTT
>-|TRBJ2-7|TRBD1|TRBV28
CASSLWQGASYEQYF
TGTGCCAGCAGTTTGTGGCAGGGGGCGTCGTACGAGCAGTACTTC
>-|TRBJ2-7|TRBD2|TRBV28
CASRGTSGRLGEQYF
TGTGCCAGCAGGGGGACTAGCGGGCGGCTGGGAGAGCAGTACTTC
>-|TRBJ2-5|TRBD2|TRBV4-1
CASSPGPAGEETQYF
TGCGCCAGCAGCCCCGGCCCAGCGGGGGAAGAGACCCAGTACTTC
>-|TRBJ2-7|-|TRBV14
CASSHAYYEQYF
TGTGCCAGCAGCCATGCCTACTACGAGCAGTACTTC
>-|TRBJ1-1|TRBD1|TRBV28
CASSFQGARGTEAFF
TGTGCCAGCAGTTTCCAGGGGGCGCGGGGCACTGAAGCTTTCTTT
>-|TRBJ2-5|-|TRBV7-8
CASSLAGTETQYF
TGTGCCAGCAGCTTAGCAGGAACAGAGACCCAGTACTTC
>-|TRBJ1-3|-|TRBV9
CASSVGEGGHTIYF
TGTGCCAGCAGCGTAGGAGAGGGTGGGCACACCATATATTTT
>-|TRBJ2-7|-|TRBV5-4
CASSDSIPNLRDLGYEQYF
TGTGCCAGCAGCGACTCCATACCTAACCTCCGGGACTTGGGCTACGAGCAGTACTTC
>-|TRBJ2-3|TRBD2|TRBV9
CASSVGGSGRADTQYF
TGTGCCAGCAGCGTAGGAGGGAGCGGGAGGGCAGATACGCAGTATTTT
>-|TRBJ2-1|-|TRBV30
CAWSGYNEQFF
TGTGCCTGGAGTGGATACAATGAGCAGTTCTTC
>-|TRBJ1-3|-|TRBV11-2
CASSFVFETTLTDGNTIYF
TGTGCCAGCAGCTTTGTATTTGAGACAACACTTACCGATGGAAACACCATATATTTT
>-|TRBJ2-3|TRBD2|TRBV27
CASSLFAGGPRDTQYF
TGTGCCAGCAGTTTATTCGCGGGGGGGCCTAGAGATACGCAGTATTTT
>once|TRBJ1-2|-|TRBV29-1
CSGETGTNYGYTF
TGCAGCGGAGAGACCGGGACGAACTATGGCTACACCTTC
>-|TRBJ1-4|-|TRBV6-5
CASQGATNEKLFF
TGTGCCAGTCAAGGTGCAACTAATGAAAAACTGTTTTTT
>-|TRBJ1-2|-|TRBV16
CASSQFGRPGYTF
TGTGCCAGCAGCCAATTCGGCAGGCCTGGCTACACCTTC
>-|TRBJ1-1|TRBD1|TRBV5-1
CASSSRGPEAFF
TGCGCCAGCAGCTCCAGGGGGCCCGAAGCTTTCTTT
>-|TRBJ2-7|TRBD1|TRBV7-8
CASSQGPDRGRGTYF
TGTGCCAGCAGCCAGGGACCGGACAGGGGGCGGGGGACGTACTTC
>-|TRBJ2-7|-|TRBV9
CASSVASNYEQYF
TGTGCCAGCAGCGTAGCATCCAACTACGAGCAGTACTTC
>once|TRBJ2-1|-|TRBV11-2
CASSLDWSAGLEQFF
TGTGCCAGCAGCTTAGATTGGTCCGCAGGGCTTGAGCAGTTCTTC
>-|TRBJ1-2|-|TRBV11-2
CASSYEGNYGYTF
TGTGCCAGCAGCTATGAGGGGAACTATGGCTACACCTTC
>once|TRBJ1-1|-|TRBV19
CASLSGSTEAFF
TGTGCCAGTCTATCAGGGTCCACTGAAGCTTTCTTT
>-|TRBJ2-3|-|TRBV4-1
CASSQASTDTQYF
TGCGCCAGCAGCCAGGCTAGCACAGATACGCAGTATTTT
>-|TRBJ2-1|-|TRBV9
CASSVARAPSEQFF
TGTGCCAGCAGCGTCGCCAGGGCCCCCAGTGAGCAGTTCTTC
>-|TRBJ2-2|-|TRBV9
CASSSTTDPTGELFF
TGTGCCAGCAGCTCCACAACCGACCCGACCGGGGAGCTGTTTTTT
>once|TRBJ1-5|-|TRBV7-8
CASSLAGDGQPQHF
TGTGCCAGCAGCTTGGCCGGGGACGGTCAGCCCCAGCATTTT
>-|TRBJ2-2|-|TRBV30
CAWSFSTGELFF
TGTGCCTGGAGTTTTTCTACGGGGGAGCTGTTTTTT
>-|TRBJ2-1|TRBD2|TRBV30
CAWSVTSGTYNEQFF
TGTGCCTGGAGTGTGACTAGCGGAACCTACAATGAGCAGTTCTTC